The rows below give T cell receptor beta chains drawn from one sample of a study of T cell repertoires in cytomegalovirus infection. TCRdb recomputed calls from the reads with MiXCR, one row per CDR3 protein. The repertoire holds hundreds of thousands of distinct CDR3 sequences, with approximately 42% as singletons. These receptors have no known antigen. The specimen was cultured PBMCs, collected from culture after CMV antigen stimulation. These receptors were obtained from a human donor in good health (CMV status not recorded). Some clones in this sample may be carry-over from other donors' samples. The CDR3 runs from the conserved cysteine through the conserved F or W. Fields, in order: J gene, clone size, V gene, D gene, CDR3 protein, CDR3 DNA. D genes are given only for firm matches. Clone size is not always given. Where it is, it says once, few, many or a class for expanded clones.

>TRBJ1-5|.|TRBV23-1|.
CASSQSSPPRQGNQPQHF
TGCGCCAGCAGTCAATCTTCTCCTCCGCGACAGGGCAATCAGCCCCAGCATTTT
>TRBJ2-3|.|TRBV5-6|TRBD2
CASSNTGGGSTDTQYF
TGTGCCAGCTCTAACACGGGCGGGGGTAGCACAGATACGCAGTATTTT
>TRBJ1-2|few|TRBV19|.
CASSISRTSNYGYTF
TGTGCCAGTAGTATCTCAAGGACCTCTAACTATGGCTACACCTTC
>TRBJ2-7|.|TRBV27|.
CASSFRDNFPQYF
TGTGCCAGCAGTTTTCGGGACAACTTTCCGCAGTACTTC
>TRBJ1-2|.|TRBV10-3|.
CAIRTPGDYGYTF
TGTGCCATCAGGACTCCAGGGGACTATGGCTACACCTTC
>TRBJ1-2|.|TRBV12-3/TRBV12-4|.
CASSITFYGYTF
TGTGCCAGCAGTATTACGTTCTATGGCTACACCTTC
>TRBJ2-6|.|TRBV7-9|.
CASSYEGVLGSGANVLTF
TGTGCCAGCAGCTATGAAGGGGTCCTAGGCTCTGGGGCCAACGTCCTGACTTTC
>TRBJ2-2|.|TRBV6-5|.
CASVSSGAGGELFF
TGTGCCAGCGTCTCCTCTGGGGCCGGCGGGGAGCTGTTTTTT
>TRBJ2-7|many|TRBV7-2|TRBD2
CASSLEGTSGSYEQYF
TGTGCCAGCAGCCTAGAGGGGACTAGCGGATCCTACGAGCAGTACTTC
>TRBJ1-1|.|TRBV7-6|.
CASSPTSQVNTEAFF
TGTGCCAGCAGCCCAACCTCCCAAGTGAACACTGAAGCTTTCTTT
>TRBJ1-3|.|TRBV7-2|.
CASTMGPSGNTIYF
TGTGCCAGCACCATGGGACCCTCTGGAAACACCATATATTTT
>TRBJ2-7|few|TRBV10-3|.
CAIQEEGEQYF
TGTGCCATCCAAGAGGAGGGCGAGCAGTACTTC
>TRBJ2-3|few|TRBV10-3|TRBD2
CAISVGLAALDTQYF
TGTGCCATCAGTGTAGGACTAGCGGCGCTAGATACGCAGTATTTT
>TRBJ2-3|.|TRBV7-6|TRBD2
CASSYSGRAPDTQYF
TGTGCCAGCAGCTACAGCGGGAGGGCCCCAGATACGCAGTATTTT
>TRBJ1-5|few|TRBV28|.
CASSQIGLSEQPQHF
TGTGCCAGCAGCCAGATCGGGTTATCGGAACAGCCCCAGCATTTT
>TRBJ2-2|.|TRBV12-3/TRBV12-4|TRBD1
CASSLPTGTETGELFF
TGTGCCAGCAGTTTACCCACCGGGACAGAGACCGGGGAGCTGTTTTTT
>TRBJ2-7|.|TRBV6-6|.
CASSDIYEQYF
TGTGCCAGCAGTGACATTTACGAGCAGTACTTC
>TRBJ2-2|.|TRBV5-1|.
CASSRSSVGRELFF
TGCGCCAGCAGCCGGAGTTCGGTGGGGAGGGAGCTGTTTTTT
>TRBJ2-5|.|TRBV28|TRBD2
CASRTSGGRRQETQYF
TGTGCCAGCAGGACTAGCGGGGGGCGGAGACAAGAGACCCAGTACTTC
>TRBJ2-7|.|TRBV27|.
CASSFSVRSYEQYF
TGTGCCAGCAGTTTTAGTGTACGCAGCTACGAGCAGTACTTC
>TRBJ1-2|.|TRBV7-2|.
CASSFQGTGYTF
TGTGCCAGCAGTTTCCAGGGGACTGGCTACACCTTC
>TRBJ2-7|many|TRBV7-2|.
CASSPDRVGGEQYF
TGTGCCAGCAGCCCAGACAGGGTCGGGGGGGAGCAGTACTTC
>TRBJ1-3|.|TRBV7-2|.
CASSLRGSSGNTIYF
TGTGCCAGCAGCTTACGGGGATCGTCTGGAAACACCATATATTTT
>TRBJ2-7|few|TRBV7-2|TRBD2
CASSLESAGAYEQYF
TGTGCCAGCAGCTTAGAATCGGCGGGAGCCTACGAGCAGTACTTC
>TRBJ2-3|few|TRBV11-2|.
CASREWGIRPDTQYF
TGTGCCAGCAGGGAGTGGGGGATCCGCCCAGATACGCAGTATTTT
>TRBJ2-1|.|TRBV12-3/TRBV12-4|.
CATGSRGTFNGNEQFF
TGTGCGACCGGGTCACGCGGGACGTTTAATGGTAATGAGCAGTTCTTC
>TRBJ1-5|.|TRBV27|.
CASMAGRWGPQHF
TGTGCCAGCATGGCGGGGAGGTGGGGACCCCAGCATTTT
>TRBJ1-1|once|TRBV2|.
CARRGFGTEAFF
TGTGCCAGGAGGGGATTCGGCACTGAAGCTTTCTTT
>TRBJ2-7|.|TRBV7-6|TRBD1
CASSSEGGTGGSYEQYF
TGTGCCAGCAGCTCAGAGGGGGGGACAGGGGGTTCCTACGAGCAGTACTTC
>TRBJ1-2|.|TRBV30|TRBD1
CAWSEQGGGTYGYTF
TGTGCCTGGAGTGAACAGGGGGGGGGGACCTATGGCTACACCTTC
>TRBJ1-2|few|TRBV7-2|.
CASSLGARGLDGGYTF
TGTGCCAGCAGCCTCGGGGCGAGGGGCCTTGATGGTGGCTACACCTTC
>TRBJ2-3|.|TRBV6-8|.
CASSYQRDTQYF
TGCGCCAGCAGTTACCAGAGAGATACGCAGTATTTT
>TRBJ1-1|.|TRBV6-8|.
CASSFGGGNTEAFF
TGTGCCAGCAGTTTCGGGGGTGGGAACACTGAAGCTTTCTTT
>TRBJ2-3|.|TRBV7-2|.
CASSLWTITDTQYF
TGTGCCAGCAGCCTTTGGACTATCACAGATACGCAGTATTTT
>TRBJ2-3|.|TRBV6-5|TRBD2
CASSSNLAGGSTDTQYF
TGTGCCAGCAGTTCCAATCTAGCGGGGGGCAGCACAGATACGCAGTATTTT
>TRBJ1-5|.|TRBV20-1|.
CSVFRGGLGNQPQHF
TGCAGTGTCTTCCGGGGAGGTTTAGGCAATCAGCCCCAGCATTTT
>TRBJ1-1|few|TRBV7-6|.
CASSLFGASNTEAFF
TGTGCCAGCAGCTTATTCGGGGCCTCGAACACTGAAGCTTTCTTT
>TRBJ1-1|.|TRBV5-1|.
CASSLDTRGTEAFF
TGCGCCAGCAGCTTGGACACTAGGGGGACTGAAGCTTTCTTT
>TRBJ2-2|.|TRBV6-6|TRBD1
CASSYPRGQDTGELFF
TGTGCCAGCAGTTACCCCAGGGGGCAGGACACCGGGGAGCTGTTTTTT